Listed here are 24 T cell receptor beta chains from one sample, sequenced in a study of cytomegalovirus exposure and HLA in healthy donors. Researchers ran the PCR with 60 Vbeta and 13 Jbeta primers. Clones were read by immunoSEQ multiplex PCR, and TCRdb kept only the in-frame ones, dropping some. The repertoire holds 160,000 or so clones, with about 77% as singletons. Sequenced input: PBMCs. These receptors were taken from a man in his 60s in good health and CMV-seronegative.

The V call is TRBV5-1, the J call TRBJ2-1; 11 bases are shared with TRBD2. Per the germline V gene, CDR1 is SGHRS and CDR2 is YFSETQ. V dropped 4 bases and J dropped 7; count of bases not matched to a gene: 13. The CDR3 contains 17 residues. This CDR3 reads CASSTLAGGRVSNEQFF. The DNA for the CDR3 is TGCGCCAGCAGCACCTTAGCGGGGGGGCGAGTATCGAATGAGCAGTTCTTC.

This sequence joins TRBV27 and TRBJ2-7, with a tentative D call TRBD2 (5 bases). Germline-derived CDR1 and CDR2 are MNHEY and SMNVEV (reference sequence). The CDR3 has 15 residues. V lost 4 bases and J 5 bases, leaving 18 bases between the germline ends. CDR3 DNA: TGTGCCAGCAGTTGGTCGGGGAACCCGTTCAACGAGCAGTACTTC. Protein product: CASSWSGNPFNEQYF.

This sequence joins TRBV5-1 and TRBJ1-6; 7 nucleotides line up with TRBD1. Trimming removed 4 bases from V and 6 bases from J; junction bases left unmatched: 10. The CDR3 extends over 16 amino acids. Germline V gene lookup returns CDR1 SGHRS and CDR2 YFSETQ. CDR3 bases: TGCGCCAGCAGCCCAACCCTGGGACAGCCTAATTCACCCCTCCACTTT. This sequence encodes CASSPTLGQPNSPLHF.

The gene calls are TRBV4-1 and TRBJ2-7; 8 bases fit TRBD2. The CDR3 has 16 amino acids. From germline, CDR1 is MGHRA and CDR2 YSYEKL. Trimming removed 1 base from V and 2 bases from J; junction bases left unmatched: 7. The CDR3 nucleotides are TGCGCCAGCAGCCAAGTTCCCTTAGCGGGGACCTACGAGCAGTACTTC. Translation: CASSQVPLAGTYEQYF.

The J gene is TRBJ1-5, the V gene TRBV7-9; tentative D call: TRBD1 (5 bases). CDR1 and CDR2 (germline): SEHNR, FQNEAQ (reference sequence). The CDR3 length is 13 residues. Trimming pared 3 bases from V and 4 bases from J, leaving 7 bases between. The CDR3 region is CASSFGGNQPQHF. The CDR3 DNA sequence: TGTGCCAGCAGCTTCGGGGGGAATCAGCCCCAGCATTTT.

The chain employs TRBV5-1 and TRBJ2-3, with 11 bases fitting TRBD2. This CDR3 region has 14 residues. V was clipped by 4 bases and J by 6 bases; unmatched bases: 4. The germline CDR1 and CDR2 sequences are SGHRS and YFSETQ. Here the CDR3 reads CASSISGGADTQYF. The CDR3 coding sequence is TGCGCCAGCAGCATTAGCGGGGGGGCGGATACGCAGTATTTT.

The chain links TRBV7-2 to TRBJ2-7; D unresolved. V was cut by 3 bases and J by 9 bases, with 9 bases left in between. The germline CDR1 and CDR2 sequences are SGHTA and FQGNSA. This CDR3 is built from 11 residues. The CDR3 reads CASSLEEVQYF. For the CDR3, the DNA is TGTGCCAGCAGCTTGGAAGAGGTGCAGTACTTC.

The chain carries TRBV7-2 and TRBJ2-7; TRBD2 matches 7 bases. Germline V gives CDR1 SGHTA, CDR2 FQGNSA. The ends lost 1 base at V and 3 bases at J; junction bases unmatched: 9. CDR3 length: 16 residues. CDR3 in DNA: TGTGCCAGCAGCTTAGTGGCGGGAGAGGGGTTCTACGAGCAGTACTTC. It encodes CASSLVAGEGFYEQYF.

This clone was seen only a few times. This chain joins TRBV4-2 and TRBJ1-4, with 8 positions matching TRBD1. Germline assignment: CDR1 LGHNA and CDR2 YNFKEQ. The CDR3 is made up of 16 amino acids. J was trimmed by 5 bases and V by 0 bases; bases with no gene match: 5. CDR3 coding DNA: TGTGCCAGCAGCCAAGATAGTACAGGGGGGAATGAAAAACTGTTTTTT. Its translation is CASSQDSTGGNEKLFF.

The chain uses TRBV14 and TRBJ2-7; D gene ambiguous. The CDR3 runs to 15 residues. The V end lost 1 base, the J end lost 7 bases, and 17 bases lay between the germline ends. Germline V lookup: CDR1 SGHDN, CDR2 FVKESK. The CDR3 nucleotides read TGTGCCAGCAGCCAAGTATTAGCCAGTTACTCGGAGCAGTACTTC. Amino acid sequence: CASSQVLASYSEQYF.

The J gene is TRBJ2-6, the V gene TRBV6-5; possible D gene TRBD2, 6 bases. This CDR3 is 15 amino acids long. V lost 6 bases and J 0 bases, leaving 9 bases between the germline ends. Germline V lookup: CDR1 MNHEY, CDR2 SVGAGI. As DNA, the CDR3 is TGTGCCAGCAGCCGGGACTCCTCTGGGGCCAACGTCCTGACTTTC. Protein sequence: CASSRDSSGANVLTF.

This chain connects TRBV9 to TRBJ1-2, with TRBD1 as a possible D gene (5 bases). Between the trimmed V and J ends, which lost 3 bases and 6 bases, there was a span of 18 bases. The CDR3 loop spans 15 amino acids. Germline V gene lookup returns CDR1 SGDLS and CDR2 YYNGEE. The CDR3 loop is CASSDSNTGVDGYTF. For the CDR3, the DNA is TGTGCCAGCAGCGACTCGAACACGGGGGTGGATGGCTACACCTTC.

The chain links TRBV27 to TRBJ2-7, with TRBD1 matching 7 bases. Unmatched junction bases numbered 5, after V lost 6 bases and J lost 3 bases. Germline values: CDR1 MNHEY, CDR2 SMNVEV (reference sequence). The CDR3 covers 13 residues. The CDR3, as DNA: TGTGCCAGCAGCAAGGGACAGAGCTACGAGCAGTACTTC. Translated, it gives CASSKGQSYEQYF.

V and J are TRBV29-1 and TRBJ2-5; unclear D gene. The end of the DNA is better explained by TRBJ2-7, so the J call may be wrong. Germline V gives CDR1 SQVTM, CDR2 ANQGSEA. The CDR3 contains 13 residues. CDR3 sequence: CSVEEVGQSEQYF. CDR3 in DNA: TGCAGCGTTGAAGAGGTCGGTCAATCCGAGCAGTACTTC.

The chain carries TRBV21-1 and TRBJ2-7; the table assigns TRBD2, which was not confirmed against the DNA. TRBV21-1 represents a pseudogene. This CDR3 spans 16 amino acids. The CDR3 region has the DNA TGTGCCAGCAGCAAAAAATCCGGGGACTGTGACTACGAGCATTACTTC. The encoded protein is CASSKKSGDCDYEHYF.

The V gene is TRBV27, the J gene TRBJ2-7; TRBD2 matches 11 bases. CDR1 MNHEY and CDR2 SMNVEV come from the germline V gene (reference sequence). The CDR3 has 15 amino acids. The V segment lost 3 bases and the J segment 5 bases; nucleotides outside the gene matches: 6. The DNA of the CDR3 is TGTGCCAGCAGTTTGGAACTAGCGGGAGCGGACGAGCAGTACTTC. This translates into CASSLELAGADEQYF.

This clone turned up a few times. V usage is TRBV4-1 and J usage is TRBJ2-7; the match to TRBD1 covers 10 bases. J was trimmed by 2 bases and V by 1 base; bases with no gene match: 5. Germline-derived CDR1 and CDR2 are MGHRA and YSYEKL. CDR3 size: 16 residues. The CDR3 DNA follows: TGCGCCAGCAGCCAAGGACAGGGGACAGGGGCCTACGAGCAGTACTTC. It translates to CASSQGQGTGAYEQYF.

The chain links TRBV7-9 to TRBJ2-5; tentative D call: TRBD2 (5 bases). Germline V gives CDR1 SEHNR, CDR2 FQNEAQ (reference sequence). The length of the CDR3 is 14 residues. Between the trimmed V and J ends, which lost 6 bases and 2 bases, there was a span of 13 bases. The CDR3 sequence: CASSWELLQETQYF. CDR3 DNA sequence: TGTGCCAGCAGTTGGGAGTTGCTGCAAGAGACCCAGTACTTC.

This clone was picked up one time. The rearrangement joins TRBV28 to TRBJ1-2; D is perhaps TRBD1 (6 bases). The CDR3 is made up of 12 amino acids. V dropped 5 bases and J dropped 7 bases, with 11 bases sitting between them. Looked up from germline, CDR1 is MDHEN and CDR2 is SYDVKM. CDR3 sequence (DNA): TGTGCCAGCAGTCAGACAGGATTTGGCTACACCTTC. As protein: CASSQTGFGYTF.

J is TRBJ2-4 and V is TRBV2; possible D gene TRBD1, 7 bases. The CDR3 has 12 amino acids. V was pared by 4 bases and J by 8 bases, with 9 bases between. CDR1 is SNHLY and CDR2 is FYNNEI in the germline V gene. In DNA, the CDR3 is TGTGCCAGCAGTGGCAGGGGGGACATTCAGTACTTC. As protein: CASSGRGDIQYF.

V and J are TRBV19 and TRBJ1-2; TRBD1 agrees at 7 bases. Germline CDR1 reads LNHDA; CDR2 reads SQIVND (reference sequence). This CDR3 contains 14 residues. V trimming: 4 bases; J trimming: 4 bases; junction bases outside the gene matches: 6. CDR3 region: CASSRTGLPYGYTF. CDR3 coding DNA: TGTGCCAGTAGTAGGACAGGTCTCCCCTATGGCTACACCTTC.

Only a few counts were recorded for this clone. The chain links TRBV6-6 to TRBJ2-7, with 9 bases matching TRBD1. Trimming cost V 5 bases and J 4 bases; bases outside gene matches: 9. The CDR3 loop spans 15 amino acids. Per germline, CDR1 MNHNY and CDR2 SVGAGI (reference sequence). CDR3 DNA: TGTGCCAGCAGTACCCCGGCGGGACAGGGATACGAGCAGTACTTC. This translates into CASSTPAGQGYEQYF.

DNA for the CDR3: TGTGCCAGTAGTATTGGCGGGGGGACCTACAATGAGCAGTTCTTC. Encoded protein: CASSIGGGTYNEQFF. The rearrangement uses TRBV19 and TRBJ2-1, with 8 positions matching TRBD2. V gave up 3 bases and J gave up 2 bases; unmatched junction bases: 3. Germline assignment: CDR1 LNHDA and CDR2 SQIVND (reference sequence). This CDR3 region has 15 residues.

The table lists this clone with a few counts. The CDR3 nucleotides are TGTGCCAGCAGCTTAGAGTCCGGGACCCAGTACTTC. This encodes CASSLESGTQYF. The chain couples TRBV7-9 to TRBJ2-5; D uncertain. The CDR3 covers 12 residues. V was cut by 1 base and J by 7 bases, with 7 bases left in between. CDR1 and CDR2 from the germline V gene are SEHNR and FQNEAQ (reference sequence).